The text below deals with one T cell receptor beta chain. The antigen is not known. The sample is drawn from a study of blood T cells in healthy people across ages. General observations from the study: Estimated diversity, derived from one million T cells, was regarded as an underestimate.

The CDR3 is made up of 15 amino acids. Germline values: CDR1 LGHNA, CDR2 YSLEER. The V end lost 3 bases, the J end lost 0 bases, and 9 bases lay between the germline ends. A J-beta primer mix and a sample-barcoded 5' primer were used in a second PCR of about 7 to 11 cycles. Each TCR beta cDNA got a 12-nucleotide random molecular identifier. TCRdb processed the 5' RACE reads anew with MiXCR; each CDR3 protein has one entry. The sample lists about 1.1 million distinct CDR3 sequences; 30% to 40% were seen once. This chain uses TRBV4-3 with TRBJ1-3; D ambiguous. Material for sequencing was blood. The receptor comes from a man between 18 and 29 years old in good health. Here the CDR3 reads CASSQGMHSGNTIYF. The CDR3 nucleotides read TGCGCCAGCAGCCAGGGAATGCACTCTGGAAACACCATATATTTT.